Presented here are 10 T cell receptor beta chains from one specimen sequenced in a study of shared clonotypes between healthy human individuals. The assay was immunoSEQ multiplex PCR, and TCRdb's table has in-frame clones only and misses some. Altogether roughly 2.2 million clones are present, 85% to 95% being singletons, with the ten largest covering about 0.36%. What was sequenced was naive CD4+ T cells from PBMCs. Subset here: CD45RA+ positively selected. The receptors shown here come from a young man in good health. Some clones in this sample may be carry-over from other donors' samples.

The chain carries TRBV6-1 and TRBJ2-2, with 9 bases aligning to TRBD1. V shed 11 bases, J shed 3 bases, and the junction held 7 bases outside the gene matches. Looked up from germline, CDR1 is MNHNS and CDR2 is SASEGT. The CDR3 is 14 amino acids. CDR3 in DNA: TGTGCCGGGGGGACAGGGTCATACACCGGGGAGCTGTTTTTT. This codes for CAGGTGSYTGELFF.

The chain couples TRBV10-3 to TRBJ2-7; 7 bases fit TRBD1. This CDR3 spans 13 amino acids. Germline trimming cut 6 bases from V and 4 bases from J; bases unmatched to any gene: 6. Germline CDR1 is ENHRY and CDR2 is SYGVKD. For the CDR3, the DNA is TGTGCCATCAGCCCGACAGGGATTTACGAGCAGTACTTC. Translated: CAISPTGIYEQYF.

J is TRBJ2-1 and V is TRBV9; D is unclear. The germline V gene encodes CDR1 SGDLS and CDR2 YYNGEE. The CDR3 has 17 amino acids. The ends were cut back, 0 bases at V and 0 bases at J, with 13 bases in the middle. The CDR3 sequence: CASSVAPLSISYNEQFF. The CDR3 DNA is TGTGCCAGCAGCGTAGCGCCCCTCTCTATCTCCTACAATGAGCAGTTCTTC.

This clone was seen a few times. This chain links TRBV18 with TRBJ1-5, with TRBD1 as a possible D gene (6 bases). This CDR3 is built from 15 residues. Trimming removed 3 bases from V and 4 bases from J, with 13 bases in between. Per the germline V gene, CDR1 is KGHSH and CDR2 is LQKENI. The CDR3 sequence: CASSPGWGTNQPQHF. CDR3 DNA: TGTGCCAGCTCACCCGGGTGGGGGACAAATCAGCCCCAGCATTTT.

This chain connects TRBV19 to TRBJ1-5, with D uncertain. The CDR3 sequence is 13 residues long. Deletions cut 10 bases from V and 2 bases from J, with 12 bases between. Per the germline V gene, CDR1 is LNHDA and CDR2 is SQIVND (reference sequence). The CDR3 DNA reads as TGTGCCACGTGCGTTGGGGGCAATCAGCCCCAGCATTTT. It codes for CATCVGGNQPQHF.

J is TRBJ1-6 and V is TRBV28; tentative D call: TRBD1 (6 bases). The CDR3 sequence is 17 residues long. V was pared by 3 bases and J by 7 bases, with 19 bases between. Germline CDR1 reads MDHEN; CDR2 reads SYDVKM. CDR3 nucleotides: TGTGCCAGCAGTTTCCCCTTCCGGGGGGGCACCAATTCACCCCTCCACTTT. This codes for CASSFPFRGGTNSPLHF. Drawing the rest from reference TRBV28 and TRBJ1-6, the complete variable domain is DVKVTQSSRYLVKRTGEKVFLECVQDMDHENMFWYRQDPGLGLRLIYFSYDVKMKEKGDIPEGYSVSREKKERFSLILESASTNQTSMYLCASSFPFRGGTNSPLHFGNGTRLTVT.

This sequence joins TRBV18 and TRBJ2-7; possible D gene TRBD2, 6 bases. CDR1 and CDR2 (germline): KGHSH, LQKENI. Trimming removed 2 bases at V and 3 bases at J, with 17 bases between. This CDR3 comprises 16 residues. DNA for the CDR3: TGTGCCAGCTCACCAGGATCCCCAAGCGGGCTCTACGAGCAGTACTTC. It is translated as CASSPGSPSGLYEQYF.

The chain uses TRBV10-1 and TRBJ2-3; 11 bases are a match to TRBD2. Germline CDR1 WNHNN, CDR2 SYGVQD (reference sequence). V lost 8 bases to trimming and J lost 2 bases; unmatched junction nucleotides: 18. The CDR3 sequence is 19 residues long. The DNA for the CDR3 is TGCGCCAGCTACGGCACTAGCGGGAGTTCGGGGTGGGTCACAGATACGCAGTATTTT. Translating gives CASYGTSGSSGWVTDTQYF.

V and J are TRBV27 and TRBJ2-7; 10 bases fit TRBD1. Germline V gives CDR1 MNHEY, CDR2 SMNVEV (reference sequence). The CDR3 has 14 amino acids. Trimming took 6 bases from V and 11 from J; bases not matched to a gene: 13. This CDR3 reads CASREAIGTGVEYF. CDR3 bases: TGTGCCAGCAGAGAGGCCATCGGGACAGGGGTGGAGTACTTC.

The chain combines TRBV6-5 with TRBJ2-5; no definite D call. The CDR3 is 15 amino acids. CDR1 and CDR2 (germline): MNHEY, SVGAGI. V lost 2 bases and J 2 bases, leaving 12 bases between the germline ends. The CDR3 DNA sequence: TGTGCCAGCAGTTACGGGATGCCCACACAAGAGACCCAGTACTTC. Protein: CASSYGMPTQETQYF.